This entry lists 2 T cell receptor beta chains sequenced from one sample in a study of cytomegalovirus exposure and HLA in healthy donors. The PCR was carried out with 60 Vbeta primers and 13 Jbeta primers. Produced via immunoSEQ multiplex PCR; TCRdb's table is partial and in-frame only. Counted here are around 170,000 clones, approximately 88% occurring once; the ten biggest clones make up roughly 2.6%. Sequencing was performed on PBMCs. These TCRs come from a woman between 50 and 59 years old in good health and CMV-seropositive.

The chain is built from TRBV9 and TRBJ2-5, with 11 bases identical to TRBD2. Germline values: CDR1 SGDLS, CDR2 YYNGEE. The CDR3 length is 16 residues. J gave up 4 bases and V 0 bases, and 5 bases lay outside the gene matches. The CDR3 loop is CASSVEGLAGSETQYF. The DNA of the CDR3 is TGTGCCAGCAGCGTAGAAGGACTAGCGGGCTCAGAGACCCAGTACTTC.

The V gene is TRBV19, the J gene TRBJ1-5; D remains unclear. The length of the CDR3 is 14 residues. The germline V gene encodes CDR1 LNHDA and CDR2 SQIVND (reference sequence). V gave up 9 bases and J gave up 2 bases, with 14 bases separating them. The CDR3 sequence: CASLAAHGNQPQHF. The CDR3 nucleotides are TGTGCCAGCTTAGCGGCTCATGGCAATCAGCCCCAGCATTTT.